The T cell receptor (beta chain) under discussion was sequenced for a study of T cell responses to AZD1222 COVID-19 vaccine. Sequencing used immunoSEQ multiplex PCR; TCRdb keeps in-frame clones, though not all of them. Of approximately 270,000 clones in the sample, almost 95% were seen once. The CDR3 is made up of 14 amino acids. Trimming removed 2 bases from V and 2 bases from J, with 9 bases in between. Germline V gene data show CDR1 as LGHDT and CDR2 as YNNKEL (reference sequence). The rearrangement joins TRBV3-1 (or the pseudogene TRBV3-2) to TRBJ1-2; D remains unclear. This material consisted of peripheral blood, taken 28 days after the second AZD1222 dose. The TCR sequence derives from an adult who received the AZD1222 COVID-19 vaccine. The chain's CDR3 is CASSQRTENYGYTF. Written as DNA, the CDR3 is TGTGCCAGCAGCCAAAGGACGGAGAACTATGGCTACACCTTC.